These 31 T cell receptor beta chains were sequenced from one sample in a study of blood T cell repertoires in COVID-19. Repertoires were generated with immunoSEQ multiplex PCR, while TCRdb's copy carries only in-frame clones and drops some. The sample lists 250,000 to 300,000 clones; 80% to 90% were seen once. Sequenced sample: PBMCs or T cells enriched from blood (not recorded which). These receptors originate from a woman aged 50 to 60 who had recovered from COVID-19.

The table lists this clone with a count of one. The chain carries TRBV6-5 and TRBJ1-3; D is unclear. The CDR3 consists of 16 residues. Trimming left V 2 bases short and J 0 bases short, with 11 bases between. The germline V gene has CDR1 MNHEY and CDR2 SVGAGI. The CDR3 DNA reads TGTGCCAGCAGTTACGGTACGGGTTTCTCTGGAAACACCATATATTTT. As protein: CASSYGTGFSGNTIYF.

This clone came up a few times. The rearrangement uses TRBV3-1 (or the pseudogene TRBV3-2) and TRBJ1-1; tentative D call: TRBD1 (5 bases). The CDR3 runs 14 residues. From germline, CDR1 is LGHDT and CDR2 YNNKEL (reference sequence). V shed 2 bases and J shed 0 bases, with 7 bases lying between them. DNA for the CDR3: TGTGCCAGCAGCCAACAGGGCGTGAACACTGAAGCTTTCTTT. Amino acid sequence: CASSQQGVNTEAFF.

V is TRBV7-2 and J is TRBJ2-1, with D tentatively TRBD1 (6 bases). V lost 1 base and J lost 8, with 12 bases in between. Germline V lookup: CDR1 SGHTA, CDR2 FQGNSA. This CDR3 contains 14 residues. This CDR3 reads CASSLDHRVHEQFF. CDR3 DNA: TGTGCCAGCAGCTTAGACCACAGGGTCCATGAGCAGTTCTTC.

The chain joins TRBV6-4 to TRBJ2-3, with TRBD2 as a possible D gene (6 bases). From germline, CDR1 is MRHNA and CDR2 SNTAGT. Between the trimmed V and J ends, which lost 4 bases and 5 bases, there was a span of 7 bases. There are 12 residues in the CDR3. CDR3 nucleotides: TGTGCCAGCAGTGCGGGAGAAGATACGCAGTATTTT. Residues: CASSAGEDTQYF.

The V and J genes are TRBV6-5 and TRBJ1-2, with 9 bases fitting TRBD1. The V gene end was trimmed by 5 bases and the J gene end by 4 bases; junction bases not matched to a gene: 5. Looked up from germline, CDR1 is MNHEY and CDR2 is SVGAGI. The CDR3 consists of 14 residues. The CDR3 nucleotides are TGTGCCAGCAGTCACGGGACAGGGATCTATGGCTACACCTTC. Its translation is CASSHGTGIYGYTF.

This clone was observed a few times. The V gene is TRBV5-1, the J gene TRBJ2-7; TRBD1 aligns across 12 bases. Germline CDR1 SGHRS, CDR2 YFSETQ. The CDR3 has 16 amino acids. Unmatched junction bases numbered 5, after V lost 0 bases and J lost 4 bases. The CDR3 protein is CASSLAGDRGLYEQYF. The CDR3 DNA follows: TGCGCCAGCAGCTTGGCCGGGGACAGGGGGCTATACGAGCAGTACTTC.

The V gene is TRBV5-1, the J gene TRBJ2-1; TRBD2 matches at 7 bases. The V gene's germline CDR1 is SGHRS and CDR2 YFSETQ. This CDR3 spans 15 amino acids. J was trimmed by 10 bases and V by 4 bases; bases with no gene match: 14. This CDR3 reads CASSPLQVPGGEQFF. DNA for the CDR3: TGCGCCAGCAGCCCCCTACAGGTCCCGGGGGGAGAGCAGTTCTTC. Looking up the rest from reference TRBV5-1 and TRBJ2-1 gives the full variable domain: KAGVTQTPRYLIKTRGQQVTLSCSPISGHRSVSWYQQTPGQGLQFLFEYFSETQRNKGNFPGRFSGRQFSNSRSEMNVSTLELGDSALYLCASSPLQVPGGEQFFGPGTRLTVL.

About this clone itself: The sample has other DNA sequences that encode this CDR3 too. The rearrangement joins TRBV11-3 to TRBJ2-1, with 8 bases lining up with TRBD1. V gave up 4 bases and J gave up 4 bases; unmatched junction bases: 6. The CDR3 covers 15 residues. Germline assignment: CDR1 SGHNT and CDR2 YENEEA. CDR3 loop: CASSSGQGSYNEQFF. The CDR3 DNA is TGTGCCAGCAGCTCAGGACAGGGATCGTACAATGAGCAGTTCTTC.

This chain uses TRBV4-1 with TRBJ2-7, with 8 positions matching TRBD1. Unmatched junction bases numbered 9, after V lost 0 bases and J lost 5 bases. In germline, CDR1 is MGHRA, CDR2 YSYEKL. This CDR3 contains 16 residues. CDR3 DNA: TGCGCCAGCAGCCAAGATTTTTTGGACAGGGCCAACGAGCAGTACTTC. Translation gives CASSQDFLDRANEQYF.

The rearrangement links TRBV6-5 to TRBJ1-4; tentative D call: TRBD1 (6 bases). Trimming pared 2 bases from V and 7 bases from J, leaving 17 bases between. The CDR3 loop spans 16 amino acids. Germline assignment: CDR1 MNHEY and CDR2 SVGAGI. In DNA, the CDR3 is TGTGCCAGCAGTTACAGGGGACACCTAACGGGTGAAAAACTGTTTTTT. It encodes CASSYRGHLTGEKLFF.

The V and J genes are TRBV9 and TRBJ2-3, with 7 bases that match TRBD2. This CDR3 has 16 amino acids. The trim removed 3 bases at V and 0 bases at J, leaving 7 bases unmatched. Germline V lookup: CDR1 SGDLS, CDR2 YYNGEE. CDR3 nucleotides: TGTGCCAGCAGCGCAGCGGGACTACCTAGCACAGATACGCAGTATTTT. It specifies CASSAAGLPSTDTQYF.

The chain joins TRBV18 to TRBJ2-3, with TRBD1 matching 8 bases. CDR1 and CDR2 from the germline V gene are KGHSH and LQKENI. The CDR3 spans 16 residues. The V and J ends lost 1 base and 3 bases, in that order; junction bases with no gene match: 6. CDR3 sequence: CASSPRQGWSTDTQYF. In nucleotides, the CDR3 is TGTGCCAGCTCACCACGACAGGGGTGGAGTACAGATACGCAGTATTTT.

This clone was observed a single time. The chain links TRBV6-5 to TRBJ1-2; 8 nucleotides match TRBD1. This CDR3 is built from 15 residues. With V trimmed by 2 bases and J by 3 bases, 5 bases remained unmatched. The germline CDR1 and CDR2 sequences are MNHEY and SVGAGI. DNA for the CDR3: TGTGCCAGCAGTTACGAACGGACAGGGTACTATGGCTACACCTTC. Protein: CASSYERTGYYGYTF.

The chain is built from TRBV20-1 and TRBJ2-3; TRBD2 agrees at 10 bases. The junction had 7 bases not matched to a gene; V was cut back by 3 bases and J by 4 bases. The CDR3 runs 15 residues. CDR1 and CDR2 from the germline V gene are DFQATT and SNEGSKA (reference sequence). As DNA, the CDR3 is TGCAGTGCTAGTGGGCTAGCGGGAGTCGCAGATACGCAGTATTTT. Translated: CSASGLAGVADTQYF.

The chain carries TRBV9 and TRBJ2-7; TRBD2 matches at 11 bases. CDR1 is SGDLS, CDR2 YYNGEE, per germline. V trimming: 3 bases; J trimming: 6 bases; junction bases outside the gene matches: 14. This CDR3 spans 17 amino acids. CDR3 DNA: TGTGCCAGCAGCGCCACTAGCGGGAGAGGGGCCTTTGGCGAGCAGTACTTC. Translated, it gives CASSATSGRGAFGEQYF. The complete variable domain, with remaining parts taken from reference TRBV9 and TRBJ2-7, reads DSGVTQTPKHLITATGQRVTLRCSPRSGDLSVYWYQQSLDQGLQFLIQYYNGEERAKGNILERFSAQQFPDLHSELNLSSLELGDSALYFCASSATSGRGAFGEQYFGPGTRLTVT.

This CDR3 is CASRTWGGMNTEAFF. Written as DNA, the CDR3 is TGTGCCAGCAGGACATGGGGCGGGATGAACACTGAAGCTTTCTTT. This chain connects TRBV6-5 to TRBJ1-1, with D maybe TRBD1 (5 bases). Germline CDR1 is MNHEY and CDR2 is SVGAGI. Trimming removed 6 bases at V and 0 bases at J, with 14 bases between. This CDR3 contains 15 residues.

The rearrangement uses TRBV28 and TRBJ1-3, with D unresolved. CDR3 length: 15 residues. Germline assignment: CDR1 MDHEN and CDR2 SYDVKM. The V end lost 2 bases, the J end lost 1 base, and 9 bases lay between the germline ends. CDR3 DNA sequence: TGTGCCAGCAGTTTAGGTTTTCGGTCTGGAAACACCATATATTTT. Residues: CASSLGFRSGNTIYF. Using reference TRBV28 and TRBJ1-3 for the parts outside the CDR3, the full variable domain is DVKVTQSSRYLVKRTGEKVFLECVQDMDHENMFWYRQDPGLGLRLIYFSYDVKMKEKGDIPEGYSVSREKKERFSLILESASTNQTSMYLCASSLGFRSGNTIYFGEGSWLTVV.

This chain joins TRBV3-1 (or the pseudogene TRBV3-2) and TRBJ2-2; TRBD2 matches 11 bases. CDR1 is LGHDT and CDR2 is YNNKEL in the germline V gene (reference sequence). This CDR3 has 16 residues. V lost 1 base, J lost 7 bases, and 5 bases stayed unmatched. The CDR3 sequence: CASSQGLAGIGGELFF. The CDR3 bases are TGTGCCAGCAGCCAAGGACTAGCGGGAATCGGCGGGGAGCTGTTTTTT.

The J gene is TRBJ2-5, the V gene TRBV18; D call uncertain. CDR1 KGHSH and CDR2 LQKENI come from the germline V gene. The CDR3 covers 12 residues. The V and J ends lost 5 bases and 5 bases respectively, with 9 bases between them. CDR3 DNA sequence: TGTGCCAGCTCAGGCCCGGAGGAGACCCAGTACTTC. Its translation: CASSGPEETQYF.

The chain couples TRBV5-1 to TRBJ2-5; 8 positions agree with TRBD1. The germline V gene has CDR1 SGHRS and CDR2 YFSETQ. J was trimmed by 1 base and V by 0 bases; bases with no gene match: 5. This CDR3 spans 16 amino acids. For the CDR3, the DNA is TGCGCCAGCAGCTTGGGGATCAGGGGGCCCCAAGAGACCCAGTACTTC. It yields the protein CASSLGIRGPQETQYF.

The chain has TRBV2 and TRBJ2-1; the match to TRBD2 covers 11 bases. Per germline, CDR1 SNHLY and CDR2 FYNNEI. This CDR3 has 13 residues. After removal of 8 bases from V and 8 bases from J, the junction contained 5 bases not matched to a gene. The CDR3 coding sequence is TGTGCCAGCGGCACTAGCGGGAGCGATGAGCAGTTCTTC. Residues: CASGTSGSDEQFF.

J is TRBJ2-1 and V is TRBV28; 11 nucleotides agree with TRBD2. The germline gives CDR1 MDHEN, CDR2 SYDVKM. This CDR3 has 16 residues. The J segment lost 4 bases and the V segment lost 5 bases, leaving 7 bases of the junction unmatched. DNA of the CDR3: TGTGCCAGCAGTCTACCGGGACTAGCGGTATACAATGAGCAGTTCTTC. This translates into CASSLPGLAVYNEQFF. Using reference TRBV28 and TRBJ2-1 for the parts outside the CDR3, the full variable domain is DVKVTQSSRYLVKRTGEKVFLECVQDMDHENMFWYRQDPGLGLRLIYFSYDVKMKEKGDIPEGYSVSREKKERFSLILESASTNQTSMYLCASSLPGLAVYNEQFFGPGTRLTVL.

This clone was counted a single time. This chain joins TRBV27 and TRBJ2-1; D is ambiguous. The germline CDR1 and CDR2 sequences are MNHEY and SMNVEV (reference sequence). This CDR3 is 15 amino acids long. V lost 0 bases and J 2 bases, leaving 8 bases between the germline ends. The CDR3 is CASSLSWPPYNEQFF. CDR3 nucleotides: TGTGCCAGCAGTTTATCGTGGCCTCCCTACAATGAGCAGTTCTTC.

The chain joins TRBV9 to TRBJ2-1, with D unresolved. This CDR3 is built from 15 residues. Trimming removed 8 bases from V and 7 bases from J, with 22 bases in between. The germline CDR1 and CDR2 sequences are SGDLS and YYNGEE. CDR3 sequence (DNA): TGTGCCAGTTCGGAACGCAGCGTTAGTCCAAATGAGCAGTTCTTC. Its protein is CASSERSVSPNEQFF.

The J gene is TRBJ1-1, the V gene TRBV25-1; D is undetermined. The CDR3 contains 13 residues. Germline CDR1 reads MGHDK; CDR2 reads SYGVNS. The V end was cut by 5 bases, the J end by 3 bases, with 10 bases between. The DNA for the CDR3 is TGTGCCAGCAGTCTATTTGTGGACACTGAAGCTTTCTTT. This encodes CASSLFVDTEAFF.

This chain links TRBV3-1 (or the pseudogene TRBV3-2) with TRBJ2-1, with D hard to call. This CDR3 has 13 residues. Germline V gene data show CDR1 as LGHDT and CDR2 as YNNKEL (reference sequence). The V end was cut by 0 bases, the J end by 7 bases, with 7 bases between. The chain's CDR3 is CASSQDKRNEQFF. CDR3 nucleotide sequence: TGTGCCAGCAGCCAAGATAAGCGTAATGAGCAGTTCTTC.

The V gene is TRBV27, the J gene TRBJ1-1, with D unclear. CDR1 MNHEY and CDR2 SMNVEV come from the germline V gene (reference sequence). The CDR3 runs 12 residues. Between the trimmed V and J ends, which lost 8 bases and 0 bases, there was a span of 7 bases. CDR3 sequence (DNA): TGTGCCAGCGGCCCCATGAACACTGAAGCTTTCTTT. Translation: CASGPMNTEAFF.

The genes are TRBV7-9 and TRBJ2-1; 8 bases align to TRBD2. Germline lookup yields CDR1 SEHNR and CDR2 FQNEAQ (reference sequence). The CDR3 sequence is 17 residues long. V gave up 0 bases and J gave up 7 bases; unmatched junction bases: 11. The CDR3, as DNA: TGTGCCAGCAGCTTAGCGGCGGGCGGGAGGATCGGTAATGAGCAGTTCTTC. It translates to CASSLAAGGRIGNEQFF.

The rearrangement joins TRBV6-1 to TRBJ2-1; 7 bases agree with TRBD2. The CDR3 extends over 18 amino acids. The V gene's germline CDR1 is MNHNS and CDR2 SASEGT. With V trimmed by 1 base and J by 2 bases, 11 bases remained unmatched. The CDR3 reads CASSEEVRTRSAYNEQFF. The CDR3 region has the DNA TGTGCCAGCAGTGAAGAGGTCAGGACTAGAAGTGCCTACAATGAGCAGTTCTTC.

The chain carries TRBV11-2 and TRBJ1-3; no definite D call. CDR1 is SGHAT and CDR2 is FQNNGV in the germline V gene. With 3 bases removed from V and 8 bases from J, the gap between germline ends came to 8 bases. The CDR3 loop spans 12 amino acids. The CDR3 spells CASSFPQDTIYF. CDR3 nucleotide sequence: TGTGCCAGCAGCTTTCCCCAGGACACCATATATTTT.

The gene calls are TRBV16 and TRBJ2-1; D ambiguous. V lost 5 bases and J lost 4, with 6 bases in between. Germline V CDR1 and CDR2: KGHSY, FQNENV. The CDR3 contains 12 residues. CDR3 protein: CASSNGYNEQFF. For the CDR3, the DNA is TGTGCCAGCAGCAACGGGTACAATGAGCAGTTCTTC.